The 10 T cell receptor beta chains listed next were all sequenced from one sample in a study of shared clonotypes between healthy human individuals. Profiled with immunoSEQ multiplex PCR; TCRdb holds only in-frame clones, not every one. The sample lists 2 million to 2.5 million clones; around 90% were seen once. Sequenced sample: naive CD4+ T cells from PBMCs. The subset denotes: CD45RA+ positively selected. The receptors were gathered from a man aged 18 to 29 in good health. Some clones in this sample may be carry-over from other donors' samples.

The chain recombines TRBV7-2 with TRBJ1-4; D is perhaps TRBD1 (5 bases). Trimming left V 2 bases short and J 5 bases short, with 12 bases between. The CDR3 consists of 15 residues. The V gene's germline CDR1 is SGHTA and CDR2 FQGNSA. In DNA form, the CDR3 reads TGTGCCAGCAGCTTACAGGGACTGGGAAATGAAAAACTGTTTTTT. Amino acids: CASSLQGLGNEKLFF.

The chain links TRBV27 to TRBJ2-3; TRBD2 aligns across 10 bases. The CDR3 runs to 20 residues. J was trimmed by 2 bases and V by 8 bases; bases with no gene match: 22. The V gene's germline CDR1 is MNHEY and CDR2 SMNVEV (reference sequence). CDR3 sequence reads: CASRPLKLLASGRVTDTQYF. The CDR3 DNA is TGTGCCAGCCGCCCATTAAAGTTACTAGCGAGCGGGAGGGTCACAGATACGCAGTATTTT.

V and J are TRBV5-1 and TRBJ2-1; possibly TRBD2 for D (6 bases). The CDR3 extends over 14 amino acids. The V and J ends lost 0 bases and 9 bases respectively, with 13 bases between them. CDR1 and CDR2 (germline): SGHRS, YFSETQ. CDR3 coding DNA: TGCGCCAGCAGCTTGGACAGGAGGGCGGGTGAGCAGTTCTTC. This sequence encodes CASSLDRRAGEQFF.

J is TRBJ1-2 and V is TRBV19; D gene ambiguous. Per germline, CDR1 LNHDA and CDR2 SQIVND (reference sequence). Trimming took 8 bases from V and 4 from J, leaving 14 bases between them. CDR3 length: 13 residues. CDR3 protein: CASLQVGFYGYTF. As DNA, the CDR3 is TGTGCCAGTCTTCAGGTCGGTTTCTATGGCTACACCTTC. Full variable domain (missing parts from reference TRBV19 and TRBJ1-2): DGGITQSPKYLFRKEGQNVTLSCEQNLNHDAMYWYRQDPGQGLRLIYYSQIVNDFQKGDIAEGYSVSREKKESFPLTVTSAQKNPTAFYLCASLQVGFYGYTFGSGTRLTVV.

This clone was detected once. The V gene is TRBV19, the J gene TRBJ1-1; D is unresolved. CDR3 length: 13 amino acids. Germline V gene data show CDR1 as LNHDA and CDR2 as SQIVND (reference sequence). The V end was cut by 3 bases, the J end by 2 bases, with 7 bases between. Written as DNA, the CDR3 is TGTGCCAGTAGTATTCCGCTCAACACTGAAGCTTTCTTT. Protein sequence: CASSIPLNTEAFF.

Points on this clone: One end of the junction is discordant with germline, which a read error may explain. The chain couples TRBV2 to TRBJ2-1; tentatively, D is TRBD2 (5 bases). Per the germline V gene, CDR1 is SNHLY and CDR2 is FYNNEI. This CDR3 has 10 residues. The CDR3 loop reads CASSEDGLLF. The CDR3, as DNA: TGTGCCAGCAGTGAAGATGGACTTCTCTTC.

The rearrangement links TRBV18 to TRBJ2-7; TRBD2 matches at 10 bases. The CDR3 spans 14 residues. From germline, CDR1 is KGHSH and CDR2 LQKENI. With V trimmed by 3 bases and J by 6 bases, 5 bases remained unmatched. The CDR3 coding sequence is TGTGCCAGCTCACCCGGGACTAGCGCTGGCGAGCAGTACTTC. Translated, it gives CASSPGTSAGEQYF. Together with reference TRBV18 and TRBJ2-7, the CDR3 gives the full variable domain: NAGVMQNPRHLVRRRGQEARLRCSPMKGHSHVYWYRQLPEEGLKFMVYLQKENIIDESGMPKERFSAEFPKEGPSILRIQQVVRGDSAAYFCASSPGTSAGEQYFGPGTRLTVT.

CDR3 loop: CASGRSADTQYF. Here the CDR3 DNA reads TGTGCCAGTGGACGGTCGGCAGATACGCAGTATTTT. This chain uses TRBV28 with TRBJ2-3; no definite D call. V gave up 9 bases and J gave up 4 bases, with 11 bases separating them. Germline CDR1 and CDR2: MDHEN and SYDVKM. This CDR3 is built from 12 residues.

This sequence joins TRBV11-1 and TRBJ1-3; unclear D gene. CDR3 length: 13 amino acids. V lost 10 bases and J 2 bases, leaving 12 bases between the germline ends. CDR1 SGHAT and CDR2 FQDESV come from the germline V gene (reference sequence). The CDR3 coding sequence is TGTGCCACCTCCAGTGGAACTGGAAACACCATATATTTT. It specifies CATSSGTGNTIYF.

This chain links TRBV2 with TRBJ1-2; no firm D call. This CDR3 has 15 amino acids. V gave up 7 bases and J gave up 8 bases, with 23 bases separating them. CDR1 is SNHLY and CDR2 is FYNNEI in the germline V gene. CDR3 nucleotides: TGTGCCAGCAAAGAACAGAAAACGGACCCCAAAGGCTACACCTTC. Translating gives CASKEQKTDPKGYTF.